Each of the 22 T cell receptor beta chains below was sequenced from the same sample in a study of blood T cell repertoires in COVID-19. Repertoires were generated with immunoSEQ multiplex PCR, while TCRdb's copy carries only in-frame clones and drops some. The data hold 100,000 to 150,000 clones, with about four fifths observed a single time. Sequencing was performed on peripheral blood. These TCRs come from a man in his 60s with acute or convalescent COVID-19.

The rearrangement uses TRBV6-5 and TRBJ1-4, with a weak D call TRBD1 (6 bases). The length of the CDR3 is 14 residues. V lost 0 bases to trimming and J lost 8 bases, with 10 bases between them. Germline CDR1 and CDR2: MNHEY and SVGAGI. The CDR3 sequence is CASSYSDRREKLFF. CDR3 nucleotides: TGTGCCAGCAGTTACTCAGACAGGAGAGAAAAACTGTTTTTT.

This clone has just a few counts. The V call is TRBV5-1, the J call TRBJ2-7; D perhaps matches TRBD2 (5 bases). CDR3 length equals 14 residues. The germline V and J ends were trimmed by 2 bases and 4 bases, with 13 bases remaining between them. Per the germline V gene, CDR1 is SGHRS and CDR2 is YFSETQ. CDR3 loop: CASSLSGDAYEQYF. The CDR3 DNA is TGCGCCAGCAGCTTAAGCGGAGATGCTTACGAGCAGTACTTC.

The genes are TRBV9 and TRBJ1-1; 9 bases are shared with TRBD1. V dropped 2 bases and J dropped 5; count of bases not matched to a gene: 4. Germline CDR1 reads SGDLS; CDR2 reads YYNGEE. The CDR3 is 14 residues long. The CDR3 protein is CASSVRQGGTEAFF. The CDR3, as DNA: TGTGCCAGCAGCGTTCGACAGGGGGGGACTGAAGCTTTCTTT.

Here the CDR3 DNA reads TGTGCCAGCAGCCCGGGGACAGGCCGCTATGGCTACACCTTC. Protein sequence: CASSPGTGRYGYTF. The rearrangement links TRBV5-8 to TRBJ1-2, with 8 bases aligning to TRBD1. Trimming took 4 bases from V and 4 from J; bases not matched to a gene: 6. This CDR3 is 14 amino acids long. Germline CDR1 is SGHTS and CDR2 is YDEGEE.

The J gene is TRBJ2-7, the V gene TRBV28, with TRBD1 matching over 8 bases. Germline loops: CDR1 MDHEN, CDR2 SYDVKM. Trimming took 6 bases from V and 3 from J; bases not matched to a gene: 10. The CDR3 extends over 15 amino acids. The CDR3 DNA reads TGTGCCAGCAGCCGTAACAAGGGACAGGTCTACGAGCAGTACTTC. Translating it yields CASSRNKGQVYEQYF.

DNA of the CDR3: TGTGCCAGCAGTTTGGGCAGGACGGGGGGGTACTATGGCTACACCTTC. It translates to CASSLGRTGGYYGYTF. This chain joins TRBV27 and TRBJ1-2; possible D gene TRBD1, 5 bases. In germline, CDR1 is MNHEY, CDR2 SMNVEV (reference sequence). V was pared by 3 bases and J by 3 bases, with 17 bases between. This CDR3 contains 16 residues.

The genes are TRBV28 and TRBJ1-2; TRBD1 might be the D (5 bases). Trimming took off 4 bases at V and 5 bases at J, with 11 bases between the two ends. Per germline, CDR1 MDHEN and CDR2 SYDVKM. CDR3 length: 13 residues. CDR3 sequence: CASSSRGRYGYTF. CDR3 bases: TGTGCCAGCAGTTCTAGGGGTCGGTATGGCTACACCTTC.

The chain uses TRBV28 and TRBJ1-1, with 7 nucleotides matching TRBD1. The CDR3 covers 14 residues. V gave up 5 bases and J gave up 5 bases; unmatched junction bases: 8. Germline CDR1 reads MDHEN; CDR2 reads SYDVKM. CDR3 sequence (DNA): TGTGCCAGCAGTCCAAGAGACAGGGTTACTGAAGCTTTCTTT. Its translation: CASSPRDRVTEAFF.

J is TRBJ2-5 and V is TRBV19, with 8 bases aligning to TRBD2. V gave up 7 bases and J gave up 4 bases; unmatched junction bases: 17. The CDR3 is made up of 17 amino acids. Germline CDR1 and CDR2: LNHDA and SQIVND (reference sequence). The CDR3 coding sequence is TGTGCCAGTACCCCCCCCCGTAGCGGGACAAATCCAGAGACCCAGTACTTC. Residues: CASTPPRSGTNPETQYF.

This clone has ten or more counts. The chain employs TRBV4-1 and TRBJ2-3; no clear D gene. CDR1 is MGHRA and CDR2 is YSYEKL in the germline V gene. Trimming cost V 4 bases and J 4 bases, with 12 bases left between them. This CDR3 region has 14 residues. For the CDR3, the DNA is TGCGCCAGCAGCCTTTTTATAATAGCAGATACGCAGTATTTT. Translating gives CASSLFIIADTQYF.

This clone was recorded only once. This chain joins TRBV6-5 and TRBJ1-4; 7 bases are shared with TRBD1. CDR1 is MNHEY and CDR2 is SVGAGI in the germline V gene. The CDR3 consists of 16 residues. Trimming at V came to 0 bases and at J to 8 bases, leaving 9 bases not matched to a gene. The CDR3 bases are TGTGCCAGCAGTTACTCGAGGACAGGTCGCCGGGAAAAACTGTTTTTT. This encodes CASSYSRTGRREKLFF.

This chain joins TRBV3-1 (or the pseudogene TRBV3-2) and TRBJ2-7; TRBD2 matches 7 bases. CDR1 LGHDT and CDR2 YNNKEL come from the germline V gene (reference sequence). The CDR3 spans 13 residues. The V gene end was trimmed by 4 bases and the J gene end by 3 bases; junction bases not matched to a gene: 3. The CDR3 here is CASSPGLVYEQYF. The CDR3 nucleotides are TGTGCCAGCAGCCCCGGACTAGTCTACGAGCAGTACTTC.

This chain joins TRBV30 and TRBJ2-1, with D possibly TRBD1 on 5 matching bases. V lost 5 bases to trimming and J lost 4 bases, with 9 bases between them. This CDR3 region has 12 residues. The germline V gene encodes CDR1 GTSNPN and CDR2 SVGIG (reference sequence). The CDR3 DNA reads as TGTGCCTGGCGTCAGGGTTACAATGAGCAGTTCTTC. Its protein is CAWRQGYNEQFF.

The J gene is TRBJ2-6, the V gene TRBV19, with 9 bases identical to TRBD1. The junction had 14 bases not matched to a gene; V was cut back by 0 bases and J by 2 bases. The V gene's germline CDR1 is LNHDA and CDR2 SQIVND (reference sequence). The CDR3 is 21 residues long. This chain's CDR3 is CASSIDPARDRDLPGANVLTF. As DNA, the CDR3 is TGTGCCAGTAGTATAGATCCCGCCCGGGACAGGGACCTCCCTGGGGCCAACGTCCTGACTTTC. Drawing the rest from reference TRBV19 and TRBJ2-6, the complete variable domain is DGGITQSPKYLFRKEGQNVTLSCEQNLNHDAMYWYRQDPGQGLRLIYYSQIVNDFQKGDIAEGYSVSREKKESFPLTVTSAQKNPTAFYLCASSIDPARDRDLPGANVLTFGAGSRLTVL.

Here the CDR3 DNA reads TGTGCCCAAGGGGGGGCGCCCACCGGGGAGCTGTTTTTT. Its translation is CAQGGAPTGELFF. The chain carries TRBV11-2 and TRBJ2-2; weak D call: TRBD2 (7 bases). Germline V gene sequence: CDR1 SGHAT, CDR2 FQNNGV. There are 13 residues in the CDR3. Trimming took off 11 bases at V and 4 bases at J, with 14 bases between the two ends.

The CDR3: CAQPEGVAQPQHF. CDR3 DNA: TGTGCCCAACCGGAAGGGGTGGCTCAGCCCCAGCATTTT. The gene calls are TRBV30 and TRBJ1-5; the D gene is possibly TRBD1 (5 bases). Trimming took 8 bases from V and 6 from J, leaving 17 bases between them. Germline assignment: CDR1 GTSNPN and CDR2 SVGIG (reference sequence). CDR3 length: 13 amino acids.

The chain employs TRBV29-1 and TRBJ2-1, with D possibly matching TRBD1 (5 bases). Per germline, CDR1 SQVTM and CDR2 ANQGSEA. Trimming took 8 bases from V and 5 from J, leaving 16 bases between them. The CDR3 loop spans 13 amino acids. CDR3: CSYRVAGNNEQFF. The DNA for the CDR3 is TGCAGCTACCGGGTAGCAGGGAACAATGAGCAGTTCTTC.

The chain links TRBV4-2 to TRBJ2-5, with D possibly TRBD1 on 5 matching bases. V dropped 1 base and J dropped 5 bases, with 20 bases sitting between them. Germline-derived CDR1 and CDR2 are LGHNA and YNFKEQ. The CDR3 is 17 residues long. CDR3 DNA: TGTGCCAGCAGCCAAGTTTCCGGCCAGGGTATTTCGGAGACCCAGTACTTC. It encodes CASSQVSGQGISETQYF.

The chain employs TRBV6-5 and TRBJ2-7; 7 bases are a match to TRBD2. CDR1 and CDR2 from the germline V gene are MNHEY and SVGAGI. V lost 8 bases, J lost 2 bases, and 6 bases stayed unmatched. This CDR3 spans 13 amino acids. In DNA, the CDR3 is TGTGCCAGCGGGCTAGCGGCGACCTACGAGCAGTACTTC. Amino acids: CASGLAATYEQYF.

This sequence joins TRBV3-1 (or the pseudogene TRBV3-2) and TRBJ2-7; D is ambiguous. This CDR3 contains 11 residues. The V gene lost 2 bases and the J gene lost 3 bases, with 2 bases spanning the gap. Looked up from germline, CDR1 is LGHDT and CDR2 is YNNKEL (reference sequence). The CDR3: CASSQYYEQYF. CDR3 DNA sequence: TGTGCCAGCAGCCAATACTACGAGCAGTACTTC.

The chain carries TRBV19 and TRBJ2-2; 8 bases are shared with TRBD1. V lost 6 bases, J lost 0 bases, and 3 bases stayed unmatched. The CDR3 contains 15 residues. The germline CDR1 and CDR2 sequences are LNHDA and SQIVND (reference sequence). The CDR3 region has the DNA TGTGCCAGTAGGATGGACAGGGCGAACACCGGGGAGCTGTTTTTT. Translating gives CASRMDRANTGELFF. Full variable domain (outside the CDR3, taken from reference TRBV19 and TRBJ2-2): DGGITQSPKYLFRKEGQNVTLSCEQNLNHDAMYWYRQDPGQGLRLIYYSQIVNDFQKGDIAEGYSVSREKKESFPLTVTSAQKNPTAFYLCASRMDRANTGELFFGEGSRLTVL.

The CDR3 nucleotides are TGTGCCAGCAGCTTAATAGCGTACAATGAGCAGTTCTTC. This sequence encodes CASSLIAYNEQFF. This chain links TRBV7-3 with TRBJ2-1; D might be TRBD2 (5 bases). Germline-derived CDR1 and CDR2 are SGHTA and FQGTGA. The CDR3 contains 13 residues. The V end lost 1 base, the J end lost 4 bases, and 5 bases lay between the germline ends.